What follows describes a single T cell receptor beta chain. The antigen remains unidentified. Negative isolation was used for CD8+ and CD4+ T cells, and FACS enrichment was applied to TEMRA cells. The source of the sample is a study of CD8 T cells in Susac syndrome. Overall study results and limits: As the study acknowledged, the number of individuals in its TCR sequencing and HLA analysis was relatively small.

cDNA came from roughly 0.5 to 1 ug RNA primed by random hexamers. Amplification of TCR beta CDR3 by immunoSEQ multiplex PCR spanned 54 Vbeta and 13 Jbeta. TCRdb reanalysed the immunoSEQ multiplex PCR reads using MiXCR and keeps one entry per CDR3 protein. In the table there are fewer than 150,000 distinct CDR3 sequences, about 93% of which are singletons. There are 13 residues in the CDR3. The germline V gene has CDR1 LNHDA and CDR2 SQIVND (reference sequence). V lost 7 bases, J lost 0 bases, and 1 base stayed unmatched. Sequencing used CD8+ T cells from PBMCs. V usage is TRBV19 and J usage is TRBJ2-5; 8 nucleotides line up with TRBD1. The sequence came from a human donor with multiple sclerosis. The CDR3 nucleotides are TGTGCCAGTAACAGGGGGGACCAAGAGACCCAGTACTTC. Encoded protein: CASNRGDQETQYF.